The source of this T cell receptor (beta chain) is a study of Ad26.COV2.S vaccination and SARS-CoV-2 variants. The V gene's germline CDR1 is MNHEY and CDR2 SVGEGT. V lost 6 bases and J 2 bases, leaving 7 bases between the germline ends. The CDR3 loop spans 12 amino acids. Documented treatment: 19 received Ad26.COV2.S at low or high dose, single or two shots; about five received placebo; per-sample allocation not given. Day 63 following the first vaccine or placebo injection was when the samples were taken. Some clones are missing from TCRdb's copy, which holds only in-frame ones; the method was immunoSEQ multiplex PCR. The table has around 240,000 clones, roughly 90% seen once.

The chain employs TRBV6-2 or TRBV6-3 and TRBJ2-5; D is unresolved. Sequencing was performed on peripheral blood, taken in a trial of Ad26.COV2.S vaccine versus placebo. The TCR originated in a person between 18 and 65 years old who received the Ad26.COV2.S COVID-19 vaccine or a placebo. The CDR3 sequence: CASSTTQETQYF. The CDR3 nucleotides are TGTGCCAGCAGCACTACTCAAGAGACCCAGTACTTC.